Below, one TCR beta chain is given with its context. This specimen comes from a study of T cell clones after liver transplantation. Across the whole study: Patients counted as tolerant after at least one year off all immunosuppression, enzymes not exceeding twice normal.

CDR3 length: 12 amino acids. V shed 4 bases and J shed 9 bases, with 13 bases lying between them. Germline CDR1 reads SQVTM; CDR2 reads ANQGSEA. The data were produced by immunoSEQ multiplex PCR, yet TCRdb's version contains in-frame clones alone and is incomplete. Of about 120,000 clones in the sample, about nine tenths were seen once. The material sequenced was CD4+ T cells from blood, taken 12 months after liver transplant. The genes are TRBV29-1 and TRBJ1-3, with unresolved D. This TCR was recovered from a human patient who received a liver transplant. These T cells may partly come from the graft donor. The CDR3 DNA reads TGCAGCGTTGCGGGAGCCCCGGGCACCATATATTTT. The encoded protein is CSVAGAPGTIYF.